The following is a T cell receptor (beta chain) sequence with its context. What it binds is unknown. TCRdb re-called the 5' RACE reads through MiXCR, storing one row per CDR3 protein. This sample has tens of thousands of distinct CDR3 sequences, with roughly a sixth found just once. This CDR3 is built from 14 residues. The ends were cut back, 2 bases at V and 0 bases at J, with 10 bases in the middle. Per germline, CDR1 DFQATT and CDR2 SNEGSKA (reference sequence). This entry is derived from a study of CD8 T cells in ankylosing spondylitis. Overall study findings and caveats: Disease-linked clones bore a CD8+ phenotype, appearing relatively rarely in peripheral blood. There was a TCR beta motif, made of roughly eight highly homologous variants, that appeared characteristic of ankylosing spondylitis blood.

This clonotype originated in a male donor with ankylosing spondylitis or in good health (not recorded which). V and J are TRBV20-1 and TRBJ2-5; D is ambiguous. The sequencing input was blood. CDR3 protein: CSARLGANQETQYF. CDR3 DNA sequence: TGCAGTGCTAGACTGGGCGCCAACCAAGAGACCCAGTACTTC.